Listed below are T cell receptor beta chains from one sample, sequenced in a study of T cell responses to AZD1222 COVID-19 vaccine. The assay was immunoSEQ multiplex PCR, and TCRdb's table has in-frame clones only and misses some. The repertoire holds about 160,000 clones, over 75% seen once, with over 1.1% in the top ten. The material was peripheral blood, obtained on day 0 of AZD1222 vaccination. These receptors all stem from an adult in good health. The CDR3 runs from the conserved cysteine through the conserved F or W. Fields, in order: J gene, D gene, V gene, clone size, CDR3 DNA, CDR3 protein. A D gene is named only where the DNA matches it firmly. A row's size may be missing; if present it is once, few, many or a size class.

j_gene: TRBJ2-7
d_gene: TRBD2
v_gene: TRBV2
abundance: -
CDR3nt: TGTGCCAGCAGTCCCCAGCGGGGCGACTACGAGCAGTACTTC
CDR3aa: CASSPQRGDYEQYF

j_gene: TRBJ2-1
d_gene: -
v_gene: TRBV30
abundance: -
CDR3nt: TGTGCCTGGAACTCCCAGTGGGGGAGCTCCTACAATGAGCAGTTCTTC
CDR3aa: CAWNSQWGSSYNEQFF

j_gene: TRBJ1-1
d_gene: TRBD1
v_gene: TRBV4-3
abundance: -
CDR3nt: TGCGCCAGCAGCCGCGCACAGGGGGCGATCGCTGAAGCTTTCTTT
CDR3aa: CASSRAQGAIAEAFF

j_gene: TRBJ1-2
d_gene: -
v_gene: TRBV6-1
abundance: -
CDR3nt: TGTGCCAGCAGTGAAGCGGGGCGAGGATATGGCTACACCTTC
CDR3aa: CASSEAGRGYGYTF

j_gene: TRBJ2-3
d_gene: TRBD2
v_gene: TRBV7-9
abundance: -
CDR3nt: TGTGCCAGCAGCTTGAGGACTAGCGGGGGGTACACAGATACGCAGTATTTT
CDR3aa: CASSLRTSGGYTDTQYF

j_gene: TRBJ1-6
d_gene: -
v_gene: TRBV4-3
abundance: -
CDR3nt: TGCGCCAGCAGCCAAGATCTGTCAGGGGTTGGTTCACCCCTCCACTTT
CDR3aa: CASSQDLSGVGSPLHF

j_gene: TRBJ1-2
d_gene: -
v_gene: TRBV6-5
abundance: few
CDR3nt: TGTGCCAGCGCTGAGGGGCCCCGTAGAGGCTACACCTTC
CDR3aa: CASAEGPRRGYTF

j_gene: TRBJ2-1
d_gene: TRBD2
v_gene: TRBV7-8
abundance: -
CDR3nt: TGTGCCAGCAGACACAGCACCGGGACTAGCGGGGACAATGAGCAGTTCTTC
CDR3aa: CASRHSTGTSGDNEQFF

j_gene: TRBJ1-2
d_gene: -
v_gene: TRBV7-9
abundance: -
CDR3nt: TGTGCCAGCAGCTTCGCCGGGCTTGGCTACACCTTC
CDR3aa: CASSFAGLGYTF

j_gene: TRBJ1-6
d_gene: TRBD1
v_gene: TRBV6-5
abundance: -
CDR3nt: TGTGCCAGCAGTTACCTAGGGGGCGCGGGGCGAGACCCCCTCCACTTT
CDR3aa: CASSYLGGAGRDPLHF

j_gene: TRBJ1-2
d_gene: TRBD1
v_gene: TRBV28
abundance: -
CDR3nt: TGTGCCACCACGGGACAGGGGGACTATGGCTACACCTTC
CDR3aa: CATTGQGDYGYTF

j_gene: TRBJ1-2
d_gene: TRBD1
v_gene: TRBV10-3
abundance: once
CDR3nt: TGTGCCATCAGTGAGTCGAACAGGGGGGCCGATGGCTACACCTTC
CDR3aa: CAISESNRGADGYTF

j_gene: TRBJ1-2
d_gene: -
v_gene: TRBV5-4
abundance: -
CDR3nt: TGTGCCAGCAGCGCATGGGGCATATTCTATGGCTACACCTTC
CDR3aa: CASSAWGIFYGYTF

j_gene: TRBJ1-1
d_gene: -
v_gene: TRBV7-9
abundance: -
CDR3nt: TGTGCCAGCAGCCAAACAGTGTTGAACACTGAAGCTTTCTTT
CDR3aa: CASSQTVLNTEAFF

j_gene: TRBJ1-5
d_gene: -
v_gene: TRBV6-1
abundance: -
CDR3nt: TGTGCCAGCAGTGAAATACAGCCCCAGCATTTT
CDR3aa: CASSEIQPQHF

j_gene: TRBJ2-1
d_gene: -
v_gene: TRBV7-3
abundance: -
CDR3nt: TGTGCCAGCAGCTTAGGGTCTCTTACTGGCAATGAGCAGTTCTTC
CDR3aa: CASSLGSLTGNEQFF

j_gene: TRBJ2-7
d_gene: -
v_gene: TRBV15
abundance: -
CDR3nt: TGTGCCACCAGCAGAGATCGGGCGTTCGAGCAGTACTTC
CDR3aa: CATSRDRAFEQYF

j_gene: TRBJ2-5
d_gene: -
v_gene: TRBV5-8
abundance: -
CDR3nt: TGTGCCAGCAGCTTGGGACAGAACCAAGAGACCCAGTACTTC
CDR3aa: CASSLGQNQETQYF

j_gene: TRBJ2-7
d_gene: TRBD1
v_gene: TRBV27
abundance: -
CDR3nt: TGTGCCAGCAGTTTATCGCCCCCACAGGGGGCGAGAGGTGAGCAGTACTTC
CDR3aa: CASSLSPPQGARGEQYF

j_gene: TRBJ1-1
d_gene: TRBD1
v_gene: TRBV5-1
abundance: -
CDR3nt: TGCGCCAGCAGCTTCGGACAGGGAGTCACTGAAGCTTTCTTT
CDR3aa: CASSFGQGVTEAFF

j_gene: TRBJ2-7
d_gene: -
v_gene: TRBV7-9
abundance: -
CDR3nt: TGTGCCAGCAGCTCCATTCGGTCCTACGAGCAGTACTTC
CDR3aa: CASSSIRSYEQYF

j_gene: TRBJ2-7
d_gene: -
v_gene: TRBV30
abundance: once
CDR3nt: TGTGCCTGGACGGCCGGGTCCTACGAGCAGTACTTC
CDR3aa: CAWTAGSYEQYF

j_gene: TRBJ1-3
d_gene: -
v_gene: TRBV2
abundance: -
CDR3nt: TGTGCCAGCAGTGTAAAGGGGATCTCTGGAAACACCATATATTTT
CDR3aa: CASSVKGISGNTIYF

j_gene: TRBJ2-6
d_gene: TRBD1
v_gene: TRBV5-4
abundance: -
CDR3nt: TGTGCCAGCAGCTGGGACAGATCTGGGGCCAACGTCCTGACTTTC
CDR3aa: CASSWDRSGANVLTF

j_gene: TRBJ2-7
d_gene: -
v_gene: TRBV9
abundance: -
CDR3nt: TGTGCCAGCAGCCCCCCGGGGCAGGCCTGGTGGGAGCAGTACTTC
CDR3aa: CASSPPGQAWWEQYF

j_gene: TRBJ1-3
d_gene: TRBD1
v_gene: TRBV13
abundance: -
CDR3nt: TGTGCCAGCAGCGTAGACAGGGGAGGTCCGGGAAACACCATATATTTT
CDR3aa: CASSVDRGGPGNTIYF

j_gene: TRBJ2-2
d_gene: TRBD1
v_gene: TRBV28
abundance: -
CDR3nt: TGTGCCAGCAGTTTATTCAGGACAGGGAACACCGGGGAGCTGTTTTTT
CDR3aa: CASSLFRTGNTGELFF

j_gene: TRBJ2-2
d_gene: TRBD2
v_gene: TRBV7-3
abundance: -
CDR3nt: TGTGCCAGCAGCCCGGGACTACCAACCGGGGAGCTGTTTTTT
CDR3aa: CASSPGLPTGELFF

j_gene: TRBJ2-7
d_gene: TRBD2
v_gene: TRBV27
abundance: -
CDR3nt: TGTGCCAGCAGTCCCACGGGGACTAGCGGTGAGCAGTACTTC
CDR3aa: CASSPTGTSGEQYF

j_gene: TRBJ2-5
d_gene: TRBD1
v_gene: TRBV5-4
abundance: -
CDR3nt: TGTGCCAGCAGCCCATCGGGCAGGGGGTGGAGGAAAGAGACCCAGTACTTC
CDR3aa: CASSPSGRGWRKETQYF

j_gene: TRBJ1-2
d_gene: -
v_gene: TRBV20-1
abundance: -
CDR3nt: TGCAGTGCTAGATACGAGGGCTACACCTTC
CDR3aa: CSARYEGYTF

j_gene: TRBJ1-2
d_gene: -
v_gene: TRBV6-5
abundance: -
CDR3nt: TGTGCCAGCAGTTACTCGACGGGCAGGGACGCCGATGGCTACACCTTC
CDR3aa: CASSYSTGRDADGYTF

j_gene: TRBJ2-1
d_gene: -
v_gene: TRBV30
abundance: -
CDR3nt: TGTGCCCAATCAGGGGTTAGCCCCTACAATGAGCAGTTCTTC
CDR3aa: CAQSGVSPYNEQFF

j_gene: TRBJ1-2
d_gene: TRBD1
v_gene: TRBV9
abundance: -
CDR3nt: TGTGCCAGCCGGGGACAGTCTAACTATGGCTACACCTTC
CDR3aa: CASRGQSNYGYTF

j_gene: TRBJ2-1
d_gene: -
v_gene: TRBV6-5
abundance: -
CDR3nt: TGTGCCAGCAGCGTAGCGCTACTGTACAATGAGCAGTTCTTC
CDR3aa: CASSVALLYNEQFF

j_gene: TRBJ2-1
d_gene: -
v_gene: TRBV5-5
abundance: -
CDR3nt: TGTGCCAGCAGCTTGGGTAGCCCCGCCTACAATGAGCAGTTCTTC
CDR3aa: CASSLGSPAYNEQFF

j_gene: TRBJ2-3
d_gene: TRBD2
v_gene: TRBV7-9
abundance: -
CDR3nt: TGTGCCAGCAGCTTAGTGGGAGGGCAGCGACAGAATACGCAGTATTTT
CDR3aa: CASSLVGGQRQNTQYF

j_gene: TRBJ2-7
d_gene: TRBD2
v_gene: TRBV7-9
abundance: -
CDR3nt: TGTGCCAGCAGCTTATTGGCTAGCGGGGGGGTCGAGCAGTACTTC
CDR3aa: CASSLLASGGVEQYF

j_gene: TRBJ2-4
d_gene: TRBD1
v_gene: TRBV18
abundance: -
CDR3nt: TGTGCCAGCTCACTACAGGGGGTCCCCAGCCTAGCCAAAAACATTCAGTACTTC
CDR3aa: CASSLQGVPSLAKNIQYF

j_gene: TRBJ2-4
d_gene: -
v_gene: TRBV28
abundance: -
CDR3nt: TGTGCCAGCAGCCCGGGGCCCCCTATTCTAGCCAAAAACATTCAGTACTTC
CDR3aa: CASSPGPPILAKNIQYF